These 21 T cell receptor beta chains were all obtained from the same sample, sequenced in a study of cytomegalovirus exposure and HLA in healthy donors. The PCR contained 60 Vbeta and 13 Jbeta primers. Data came from immunoSEQ multiplex PCR; TCRdb stores just in-frame clones and leaves some out. In the table there are about 160,000 clones, 80% of which are singletons. The sequenced material came from PBMCs. The receptors here all came from a man younger than 40 in good health and CMV-seronegative.

V is TRBV30 and J is TRBJ2-3, with 8 bases identical to TRBD1. Trimming removed 0 bases from V and 6 bases from J; junction bases left unmatched: 5. CDR3 length equals 14 residues. Germline-derived CDR1 and CDR2 are GTSNPN and SVGIG (reference sequence). Written as DNA, the CDR3 is TGTGCCTGGAGTGTGGACAGGGTCCAGGATACGCAGTATTTT. This codes for CAWSVDRVQDTQYF.

The V call is TRBV30, the J call TRBJ1-2; 11 bases align to TRBD1. The CDR3 totals 15 residues. Germline CDR1 reads GTSNPN; CDR2 reads SVGIG (reference sequence). J lost 5 bases, V lost 0 bases, and 5 bases had no gene match. The CDR3 DNA sequence: TGTGCCTGGAGTGTAGGGACAGGGGGAGGGTATGGCTACACCTTC. As protein: CAWSVGTGGGYGYTF.

V is TRBV7-3 and J is TRBJ2-2; 7 bases are a match to TRBD2. The CDR3 length is 14 residues. V trimming: 6 bases; J trimming: 3 bases; junction bases outside the gene matches: 4. Germline lookup yields CDR1 SGHTA and CDR2 FQGTGA. DNA for the CDR3: TGTGCCAGCAGACCGGGACTATACACCGGGGAGCTGTTTTTT. Translating gives CASRPGLYTGELFF.

The rearrangement links TRBV11-3 to TRBJ2-2; 9 nucleotides agree with TRBD1. The CDR3 has 18 residues. CDR1 SGHNT and CDR2 YENEEA come from the germline V gene. The V segment lost 4 bases and the J segment 5 bases; nucleotides outside the gene matches: 14. CDR3 region: CASSSPGTDRGRTGELFF. In DNA, the CDR3 is TGTGCCAGCAGCTCCCCGGGTACAGACAGGGGGAGGACCGGGGAGCTGTTTTTT.

This clone was seen just once. This sequence joins TRBV9 and TRBJ1-1; 8 bases align to TRBD1. Trimming removed 4 bases from V and 11 bases from J; junction bases left unmatched: 13. The germline V gene encodes CDR1 SGDLS and CDR2 YYNGEE. CDR3 length: 14 residues. In DNA form, the CDR3 reads TGTGCCAGCAGCCCTCGGACAGGGTTGGTTCGGGCTTTCTTT. As protein: CASSPRTGLVRAFF.

This rearrangement joins TRBV30 to TRBJ1-2; 8 positions agree with TRBD1. Losses at the gene ends were 5 bases for V and 6 bases for J; bases not matched to a gene: 8. CDR1 and CDR2 from the germline V gene are GTSNPN and SVGIG (reference sequence). CDR3 length: 13 amino acids. The CDR3 loop is CAWDRGELNGYTF. The CDR3 region has the DNA TGTGCCTGGGACAGGGGAGAACTCAATGGCTACACCTTC. The full variable domain, rest sourced from reference TRBV30 and TRBJ1-2, is SQTIHQWPATLVQPVGSPLSLECTVEGTSNPNLYWYRQAAGRGLQLLFYSVGIGQISSEVPQNLSASRPQDRQFILSSKKLLLSDSGFYLCAWDRGELNGYTFGSGTRLTVV.

This clone was detected once. J is TRBJ2-7 and V is TRBV13, with 8 bases fitting TRBD1. Unmatched junction bases numbered 1, after V lost 4 bases and J lost 2 bases. CDR3 length: 13 residues. Germline loops: CDR1 PRHDT, CDR2 FYEKMQ (reference sequence). The CDR3 DNA follows: TGTGCCAGCAGCTCGGACAGGGCCTACGAGCAGTACTTC. It encodes CASSSDRAYEQYF.

This clone has just one count. The chain couples TRBV10-3 to TRBJ1-6, with TRBD1 matching 10 bases. V shed 5 bases, J shed 6 bases, and the junction held 4 bases outside the gene matches. This CDR3 is built from 15 residues. Germline V CDR1 and CDR2: ENHRY, SYGVKD. The CDR3 sequence: CAISSGTGVNSPLHF. The CDR3 DNA is TGTGCCATCAGTTCCGGGACAGGGGTTAATTCACCCCTCCACTTT.

J is TRBJ2-1 and V is TRBV19; TRBD1 agrees at 7 bases. The CDR3 extends over 15 amino acids. The germline CDR1 and CDR2 sequences are LNHDA and SQIVND (reference sequence). The V gene end was trimmed by 1 base and the J gene end by 8 bases; junction bases not matched to a gene: 8. As DNA, the CDR3 is TGTGCCAGTAGTATAGGCCCATCTACAGGGGATGAGCAGTTCTTC. Translated, it gives CASSIGPSTGDEQFF.

The chain joins TRBV11-2 to TRBJ2-7; D gene uncertain. The CDR3 has 14 residues. V lost 0 bases and J lost 0, with 6 bases in between. Germline V lookup: CDR1 SGHAT, CDR2 FQNNGV. This chain's CDR3 is CASSLDSVSYEQYF. The DNA of the CDR3 is TGTGCCAGCAGCTTAGATTCGGTCTCCTACGAGCAGTACTTC. The full variable domain, with the rest looked up from reference TRBV11-2 and TRBJ2-7, is EAGVAQSPRYKIIEKRQSVAFWCNPISGHATLYWYQQILGQGPKLLIQFQNNGVVDDSQLPKDRFSAERLKGVDSTLKIQPAKLEDSAVYLCASSLDSVSYEQYFGPGTRLTVT.

The chain carries TRBV7-9 and TRBJ1-1; 9 positions match TRBD1. CDR1 and CDR2 (germline): SEHNR, FQNEAQ (reference sequence). Trimming removed 5 bases from V and 3 bases from J; junction bases left unmatched: 13. The CDR3 totals 17 residues. The CDR3 reads CASSIGQGTGHDTEAFF. The CDR3 DNA follows: TGTGCCAGCAGCATAGGCCAGGGGACAGGGCATGACACTGAAGCTTTCTTT.

This clone was recorded a few times. The CDR3 protein is CASGSTVWDRGISTGELFF. The CDR3 bases are TGTGCTAGTGGTTCCACCGTCTGGGACAGGGGTATTAGCACCGGGGAGCTGTTTTTT. The rearrangement uses TRBV12-5 and TRBJ2-2; 10 bases match TRBD1. The CDR3 consists of 19 residues. Germline CDR1 LGHNT, CDR2 FRNRAP. The junction had 15 bases not matched to a gene; V was cut back by 4 bases and J by 4 bases.

The rearrangement uses TRBV9 and TRBJ1-1, with a tentative D call TRBD1 (6 bases). CDR1 and CDR2 from the germline V gene are SGDLS and YYNGEE. CDR3 size: 16 residues. V shed 2 bases and J shed 1 base, with 15 bases lying between them. For the CDR3, the DNA is TGTGCCAGCAGCGTCGAGGCAGGGGTAGGGAACACTGAAGCTTTCTTT. This sequence encodes CASSVEAGVGNTEAFF.

The rearrangement uses TRBV9 and TRBJ2-7, with D hard to call. The germline CDR1 and CDR2 sequences are SGDLS and YYNGEE. The ends were cut back, 4 bases at V and 5 bases at J, with 10 bases in the middle. This CDR3 region has 12 residues. CDR3 protein: CASSRSQDEQYF. The CDR3 nucleotides are TGTGCCAGCAGCCGATCGCAGGACGAGCAGTACTTC.

In this sample, this clone turned up a few times. V usage is TRBV28 and J usage is TRBJ2-1; possibly TRBD2 for D (5 bases). The CDR3 sequence is 14 residues long. CDR1 MDHEN and CDR2 SYDVKM come from the germline V gene. The V end was cut by 2 bases, the J end by 7 bases, with 12 bases between. The DNA of the CDR3 is TGTGCCAGCAGTTTAGAGGGCGTCAGGAATGAGCAGTTCTTC. Amino acid sequence: CASSLEGVRNEQFF.

The rearrangement uses TRBV7-3 and TRBJ2-1; a possible D gene is TRBD2 (5 bases). V dropped 0 bases and J dropped 5 bases, with 8 bases sitting between them. Germline values: CDR1 SGHTA, CDR2 FQGTGA. The CDR3 is 14 residues long. The CDR3 loop is CASSLTRGNNEQFF. DNA of the CDR3: TGTGCCAGCAGCTTAACCCGGGGTAACAATGAGCAGTTCTTC.

The chain carries TRBV2 and TRBJ1-2; 8 bases are shared with TRBD1. Germline lookup yields CDR1 SNHLY and CDR2 FYNNEI. V dropped 6 bases and J dropped 5; count of bases not matched to a gene: 11. This CDR3 is 15 amino acids long. DNA for the CDR3: TGTGCCAGCAGGACGACAGGGGCCTTCGCTTATGGCTACACCTTC. Translation gives CASRTTGAFAYGYTF. Variable domain in full (rest from reference TRBV2 and TRBJ1-2): EPEVTQTPSHQVTQMGQEVILRCVPISNHLYFYWYRQILGQKVEFLVSFYNNEISEKSEIFDDQFSVERPDGSNFTLKIRSTKLEDSAMYFCASRTTGAFAYGYTFGSGTRLTVV.

The gene calls are TRBV7-9 and TRBJ1-1, with a possible D match to TRBD1 (5 bases). The CDR3 length is 16 residues. The germline gives CDR1 SEHNR, CDR2 FQNEAQ (reference sequence). Trimming removed 2 bases from V and 1 base from J, with 14 bases in between. The CDR3 DNA reads TGTGCCAGCAGCTTACTGGGGGGGTCCAAGAACACTGAAGCTTTCTTT. It codes for CASSLLGGSKNTEAFF. The variable domain in full, completed from reference TRBV7-9 and TRBJ1-1, reads DTGVSQNPRHKITKRGQNVTFRCDPISEHNRLYWYRQTLGQGPEFLTYFQNEAQLEKSRLLSDRFSAERPKGSFSTLEIQRTEQGDSAMYLCASSLLGGSKNTEAFFGQGTRLTVV.

In its sample, this clone was seen once. The rearrangement joins TRBV11-2 to TRBJ2-5; a possible D gene is TRBD1 (5 bases). Germline CDR1 SGHAT, CDR2 FQNNGV. The CDR3 contains 16 residues. V gave up 5 bases and J gave up 3 bases, with 19 bases separating them. The DNA for the CDR3 is TGTGCCAGCAGCGCGCAGAGGACACGGGTGAAAGAGACCCAGTACTTC. Amino acids: CASSAQRTRVKETQYF.

V is TRBV25-1 and J is TRBJ2-1, with a possible D match to TRBD2 (6 bases). The CDR3 totals 16 residues. CDR1 is MGHDK and CDR2 is SYGVNS in the germline V gene. With 4 bases removed from V and 10 bases from J, the gap between germline ends came to 23 bases. CDR3 residues: CASSGPPLRLVAEQFF. Here the CDR3 DNA reads TGTGCCAGCAGTGGTCCCCCCCTTCGACTAGTCGCGGAGCAGTTCTTC.

The sample holds a few counts of this clone. This chain connects TRBV28 to TRBJ2-7; the match to TRBD1 covers 8 bases. J gave up 3 bases and V 6 bases, and 10 bases lay outside the gene matches. In germline, CDR1 is MDHEN, CDR2 SYDVKM. The CDR3 is made up of 15 amino acids. The CDR3 is CASRPPGQAVYEQYF. CDR3 sequence (DNA): TGTGCCAGCAGGCCGCCGGGACAGGCGGTCTACGAGCAGTACTTC.